What follows are 4 T cell receptor beta chains derived from one specimen sequenced in a study of OX40 agonist ivuxolimab in advanced cancers. The data were produced by immunoSEQ multiplex PCR, yet TCRdb's version contains in-frame clones alone and is incomplete. The data show 90,000 to 150,000 clones, with 85% to 90% seen just once and around 0.57% held by the top ten. Sample: CD4+ or CD8+ T cells sorted from blood, taken in a trial of the OX40 agonist ivuxolimab. Receptors originate from an adult with an advanced solid tumor such as melanoma, head and neck, liver or kidney cancer.

The chain recombines TRBV5-8 with TRBJ2-1; D may be TRBD1 (5 bases). V lost 6 bases, J lost 7 bases, and 20 bases lay in between. Looked up from germline, CDR1 is SGHTS and CDR2 is YDEGEE. The CDR3 covers 15 residues. The CDR3 bases are TGTGCCAGCACCCTGACGGTAGGGGTTAGGAATGAGCAGTTCTTC. It specifies CASTLTVGVRNEQFF. The full variable domain, its missing parts supplied by reference TRBV5-8 and TRBJ2-1, is EAGVTQSPTHLIKTRGQQATLRCSPISGHTSVYWYQQALGLGLQFLLWYDEGEERNRGNFPPRFSGRQFPNYSSELNVNALELEDSALYLCASTLTVGVRNEQFFGPGTRLTVL.

The chain is built from TRBV28 and TRBJ1-3; D remains ambiguous. Germline CDR1 and CDR2: MDHEN and SYDVKM. The V gene lost 4 bases and the J gene lost 4 bases, with 11 bases spanning the gap. The CDR3 consists of 14 residues. CDR3 DNA: TGTGCCAGCAGTTATCCTACTGCGGGAAACACCATATATTTT. Protein product: CASSYPTAGNTIYF. The variable domain in full, with the rest retrieved from reference TRBV28 and TRBJ1-3, is DVKVTQSSRYLVKRTGEKVFLECVQDMDHENMFWYRQDPGLGLRLIYFSYDVKMKEKGDIPEGYSVSREKKERFSLILESASTNQTSMYLCASSYPTAGNTIYFGEGSWLTVV.

The CDR3, as DNA: TGTGCCAGTAGTCGACAGGGCCGCGGGTCCCAGCATTTT. Translating gives CASSRQGRGSQHF. The chain is built from TRBV19 and TRBJ1-5; the match to TRBD1 covers 7 bases. V lost 5 bases, J lost 11 bases, and 9 bases stayed unmatched. Germline V gene data show CDR1 as LNHDA and CDR2 as SQIVND (reference sequence). The CDR3 length is 13 residues. Together with reference TRBV19 and TRBJ1-5, the CDR3 gives the full variable domain: DGGITQSPKYLFRKEGQNVTLSCEQNLNHDAMYWYRQDPGQGLRLIYYSQIVNDFQKGDIAEGYSVSREKKESFPLTVTSAQKNPTAFYLCASSRQGRGSQHFGDGTRLSIL.

The rearrangement joins TRBV6-1 to TRBJ1-2; D unresolved. This CDR3 has 11 amino acids. Between the trimmed V and J ends, which lost 3 bases and 7 bases, there was a span of 6 bases. CDR1 and CDR2 from the germline V gene are MNHNS and SASEGT. The CDR3 sequence: CASSDGGGYTF. In DNA form, the CDR3 reads TGTGCCAGCAGTGACGGTGGTGGCTACACCTTC.